The sequence of this T cell receptor (beta chain) was determined in a study of blood T cells in healthy people across ages. Findings of the study overall: Diversity estimates drawn from one million T cells were deemed underestimates. Roughly linearly, TCR beta diversity per million T cells fell as age increased.

Each sample had at least 6 million PBMCs isolated. The CDR3 runs 13 residues. Trimming took 6 bases from V and 7 from J; bases not matched to a gene: 1. Then a second PCR, running about 7 to 11 cycles, was carried out with a sample-barcoded 5' primer and a J-beta primer mix. Each cDNA molecule, via a template-switch adaptor with 12 random nucleotides, was tagged. TCRdb processed the 5' RACE reads anew with MiXCR; each CDR3 protein has one entry. The data contain approximately 680,000 distinct CDR3 sequences, 32% of them singletons. At least ten counts were recorded for this clonotype. Its antigen is unknown.

The V gene is TRBV12-3 or TRBV12-4, the J gene TRBJ1-6; 9 nucleotides line up with TRBD1. The origin of this receptor is a woman older than 75 in good health. Sequenced: blood. This CDR3 reads CASRGTGNSPLHF. For the CDR3, the DNA is TGTGCCAGCAGGGGGACAGGGAATTCACCCCTCCACTTT.